This T cell receptor beta chain stems from a study of beta chain features in type 1 diabetes. Whole-study context: Cell yields, age and gender were similar between patients and healthy donors.

Expressed TCRB transcripts were sequenced after all isolated RNA was converted to cDNA. Assay: immunoSEQ multiplex PCR; the TCRdb copy retains only in-frame clones and omits some. Counted here are 600,000 or so clones, around 11% occurring once; the ten biggest clones make up around 0.12%. Regarding the study as a whole: Patients with type 1 diabetes carried fewer insertions and had more deletions at their VDJ junctions. Type 1 diabetes patients showed a moderate but significant shortening of TCRB CDR3s in all four CD4+ subsets.

This clone was seen a few times. The antigen is not known. A heparinised blood draw that averaged about 100 mL was obtained once from each donor. A CD45RO/CCR7/CD25/CD127/CD95/CD27 panel sorted naive, central memory, regulatory and stem cell-like memory CD4+ cells. CDR1 is SGHNT, CDR2 YYREEE, per germline (reference sequence). This CDR3 is 15 amino acids long. With 4 bases removed from V and 5 bases from J, the gap between germline ends came to 19 bases. The source material was naive CD4+ T cells from blood. The V and J genes are TRBV5-4 and TRBJ2-7, with D tentatively TRBD2 (5 bases). The TCR was taken from a man aged 25 to 40 with type 1 diabetes. CDR3 in DNA: TGTGCCAGCAGCCCCGCGAGGAGAGGGTTCAACGAGCAGTACTTC. As protein: CASSPARRGFNEQYF.